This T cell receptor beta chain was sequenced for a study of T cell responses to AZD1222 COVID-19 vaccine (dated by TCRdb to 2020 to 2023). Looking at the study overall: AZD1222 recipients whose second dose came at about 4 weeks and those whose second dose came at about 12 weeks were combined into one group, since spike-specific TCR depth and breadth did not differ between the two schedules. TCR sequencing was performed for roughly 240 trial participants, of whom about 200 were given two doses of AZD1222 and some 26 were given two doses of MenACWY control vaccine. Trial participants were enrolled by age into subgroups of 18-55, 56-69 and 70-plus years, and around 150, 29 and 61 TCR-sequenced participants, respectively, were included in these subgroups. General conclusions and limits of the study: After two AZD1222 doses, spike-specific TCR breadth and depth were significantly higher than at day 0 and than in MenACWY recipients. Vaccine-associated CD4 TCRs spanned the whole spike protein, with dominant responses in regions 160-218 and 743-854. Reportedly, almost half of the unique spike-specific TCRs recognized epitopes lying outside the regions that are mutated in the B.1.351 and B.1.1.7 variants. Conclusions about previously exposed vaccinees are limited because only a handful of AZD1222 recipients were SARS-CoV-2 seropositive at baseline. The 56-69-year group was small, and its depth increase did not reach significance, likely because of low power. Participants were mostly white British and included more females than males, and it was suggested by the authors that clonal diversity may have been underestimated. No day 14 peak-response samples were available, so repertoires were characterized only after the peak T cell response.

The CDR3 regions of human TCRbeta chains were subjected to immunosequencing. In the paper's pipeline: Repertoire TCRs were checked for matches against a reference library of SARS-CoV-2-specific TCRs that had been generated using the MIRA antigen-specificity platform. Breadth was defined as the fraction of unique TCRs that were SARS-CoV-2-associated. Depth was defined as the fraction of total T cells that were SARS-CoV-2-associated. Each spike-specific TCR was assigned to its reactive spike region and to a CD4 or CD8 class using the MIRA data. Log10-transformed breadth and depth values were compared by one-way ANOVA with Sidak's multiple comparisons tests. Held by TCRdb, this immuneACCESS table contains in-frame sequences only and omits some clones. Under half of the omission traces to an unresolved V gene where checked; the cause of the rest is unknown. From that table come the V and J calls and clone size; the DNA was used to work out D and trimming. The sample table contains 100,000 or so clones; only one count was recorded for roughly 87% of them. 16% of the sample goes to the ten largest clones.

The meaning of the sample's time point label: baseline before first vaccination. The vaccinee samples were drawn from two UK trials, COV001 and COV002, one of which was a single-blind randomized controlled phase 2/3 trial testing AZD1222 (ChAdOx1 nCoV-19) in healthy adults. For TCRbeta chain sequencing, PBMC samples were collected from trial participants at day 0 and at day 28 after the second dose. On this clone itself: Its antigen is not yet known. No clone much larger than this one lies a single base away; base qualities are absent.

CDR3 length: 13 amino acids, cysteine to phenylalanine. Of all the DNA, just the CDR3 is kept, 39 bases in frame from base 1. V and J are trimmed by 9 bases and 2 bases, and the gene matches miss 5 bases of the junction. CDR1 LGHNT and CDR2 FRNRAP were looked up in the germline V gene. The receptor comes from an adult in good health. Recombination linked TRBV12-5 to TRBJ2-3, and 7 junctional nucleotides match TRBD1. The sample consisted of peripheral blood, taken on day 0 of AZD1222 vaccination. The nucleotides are TGTGCTAGCTTGGACAGGAACACAGATACGCAGTATTTT. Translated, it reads CASLDRNTDTQYF.